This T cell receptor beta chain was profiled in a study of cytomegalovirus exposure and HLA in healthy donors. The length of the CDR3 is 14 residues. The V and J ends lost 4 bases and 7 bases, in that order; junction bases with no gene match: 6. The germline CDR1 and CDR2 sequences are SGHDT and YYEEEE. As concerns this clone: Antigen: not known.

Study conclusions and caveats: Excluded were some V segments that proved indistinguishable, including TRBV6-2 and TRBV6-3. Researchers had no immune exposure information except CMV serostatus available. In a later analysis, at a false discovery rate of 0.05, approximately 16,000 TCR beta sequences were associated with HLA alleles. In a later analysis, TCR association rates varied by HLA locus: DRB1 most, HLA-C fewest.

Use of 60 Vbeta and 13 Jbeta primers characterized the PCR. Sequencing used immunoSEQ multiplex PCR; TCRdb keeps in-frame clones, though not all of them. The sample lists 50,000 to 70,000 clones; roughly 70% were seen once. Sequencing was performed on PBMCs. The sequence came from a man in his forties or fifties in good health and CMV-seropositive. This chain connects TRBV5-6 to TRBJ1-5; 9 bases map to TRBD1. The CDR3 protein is CASSLQGARQPQHF. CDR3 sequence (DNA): TGTGCCAGCAGCCTACAGGGGGCACGGCAGCCCCAGCATTTT.